A selection of T cell receptor beta chains follows, all from one sample in a study of glioma-infiltrating T cells after dendritic cell vaccination. Some clones are missing from TCRdb's copy, which holds only in-frame ones; the method was immunoSEQ multiplex PCR. Of 90,000 or so clones listed, 70% to 90% are singletons. The input for sequencing was blood, taken before dendritic cell vaccination. The receptor set was obtained from a human donor with glioblastoma. Each CDR3 is given with its conserved first and last residue. A D gene is named only where the DNA matches it firmly. A clone size is listed for some rows: how often the clone was seen (once, few, many), or a class if it is expanded.

v_gene,d_gene,j_gene,abundance,CDR3aa,CDR3nt
TRBV7-3,TRBD2,TRBJ2-7,.,CASSPPGEGNDEQYF,TGTGCCAGCAGCCCCCCCGGGGAGGGGAATGACGAGCAGTACTTC
TRBV19,.,TRBJ1-2,.,CASTPSGEGYGYTF,TGTGCCAGTACCCCCTCAGGGGAGGGATATGGCTACACCTTC
TRBV5-1,TRBD2,TRBJ2-5,.,CASSGEDGLGQETQYF,TGCGCCAGCAGCGGCGAGGACGGACTAGGCCAAGAGACCCAGTACTTC
TRBV12-5,TRBD2,TRBJ2-1,.,CASGLAGVNEQFF,TGTGCTAGTGGTTTAGCGGGGGTCAATGAGCAGTTCTTC
TRBV5-4,TRBD2,TRBJ2-1,.,CASSLGTRLSPGNEQFF,TGTGCCAGCAGCCTCGGGACTAGGCTCAGTCCGGGCAATGAGCAGTTCTTC
TRBV29-1,TRBD1,TRBJ2-6,.,CSVQQGAGANVLTF,TGCAGCGTCCAACAGGGGGCTGGGGCCAACGTCCTGACTTTC
TRBV13,.,TRBJ1-1,.,CASSSRQSRTEAFF,TGTGCCAGCAGCTCACGACAGTCTCGAACTGAAGCTTTCTTT
TRBV10-2,TRBD2,TRBJ2-7,.,CASRRFTSGRMDEQYF,TGCGCCAGCAGGCGATTTACTAGCGGGAGGATGGACGAGCAGTACTTC
TRBV2,TRBD1,TRBJ1-5,few,CATRGQALNQPQHF,TGTGCCACAAGGGGACAGGCCCTCAATCAGCCCCAGCATTTT
TRBV5-6,TRBD2,TRBJ2-1,few,CASSGLLAGLPNEQFF,TGTGCCAGCAGCGGATTGCTAGCGGGACTACCTAATGAGCAGTTCTTC
TRBV18,.,TRBJ1-1,.,CASSPPSRRMNTEAFF,TGTGCCAGCTCACCACCATCTCGCAGGATGAACACTGAAGCTTTCTTT
TRBV28,TRBD2,TRBJ2-7,.,CASSFRPRGVLEQYF,TGTGCCAGCAGTTTTCGCCCCCGGGGGGTTCTAGAGCAGTACTTC
TRBV11-2,TRBD1,TRBJ2-7,.,CASSFPPTGTGSTYEQYF,TGTGCCAGCAGCTTTCCCCCGACCGGGACAGGTTCTACCTACGAGCAGTACTTC
TRBV5-6,.,TRBJ1-2,many,CASSLVGGVSYGYTF,TGTGCCAGCAGCTTGGTTGGAGGGGTGAGCTATGGCTACACCTTC
TRBV4-1,.,TRBJ1-1,.,CASSPREGRGGTRTEAFF,TGCGCCAGCAGCCCCCGTGAAGGCAGGGGTGGAACGCGCACTGAAGCTTTCTTT
TRBV6-5,TRBD1,TRBJ2-7,once,CATLRGTATTYEQYF,TGTGCCACCCTCAGGGGGACAGCAACCACCTACGAGCAGTACTTC